The 17 T cell receptor beta chains presented below share a single source sample, sequenced in a study of cytomegalovirus exposure and HLA in healthy donors (dated by TCRdb to 2015 to 2018). The receptor library was made with the immunoSEQ multiplex PCR assay. For the multiplex PCR, a mixture combining 60 forward primers for TCR Vbeta segments and 13 reverse primers for TCR Jbeta segments was used. TCRdb carries this immuneACCESS record with in-frame sequences only. Its versions omit some clonotypes, under half of them owing to an unresolved V gene in the studies checked, with the rest unexplained. This sample holds some 150,000 clones; about two thirds were observed only once. The ten largest clonotypes hold around 2.2% of the sample. The specimen sequenced was PBMCs. These receptors came from a man aged 35 to 55 in good health and CMV-seronegative.

A few counts support this clone. V and J are TRBV29-1 and TRBJ1-2; 8 bases fit TRBD1. V dropped 5 bases and J dropped 4; count of bases not matched to a gene: 3. CDR1 is SQVTM and CDR2 is ANQGSEA in the germline V gene. The CDR3 loop spans 12 amino acids. CDR3 amino acids: CSVLGQGYGYTF. CDR3 DNA sequence: TGCAGCGTTCTTGGACAGGGCTATGGCTACACCTTC.

There are a few counts of this clone. The rearrangement joins TRBV19 to TRBJ2-7; 9 nucleotides line up with TRBD1. V lost 2 bases, J lost 5 bases, and 7 bases stayed unmatched. Germline V gives CDR1 LNHDA, CDR2 SQIVND (reference sequence). The CDR3 consists of 15 residues. The CDR3 sequence is CASSINRDRVHEQYF. The DNA of the CDR3 is TGTGCCAGTAGTATAAACCGGGACAGGGTCCACGAGCAGTACTTC.

The chain has TRBV4-3 and TRBJ2-1; D unresolved. Germline V gene sequence: CDR1 LGHNA, CDR2 YSLEER. CDR3 length: 15 residues. V lost 0 bases to trimming and J lost 3 bases, with 9 bases between them. The CDR3: CASSQDQRNYNEQFF. The CDR3 region has the DNA TGCGCCAGCAGCCAAGACCAGCGCAACTACAATGAGCAGTTCTTC.

This clone was counted between two and nine times. The CDR3 spells CASSQQGQACGYTF. The CDR3 nucleotides are TGCGCCAGCAGCCAACAAGGACAGGCGTGCGGCTACACCTTC. The chain uses TRBV4-1 and TRBJ1-2; 7 nucleotides line up with TRBD1. Trimming cost V 2 bases and J 8 bases; bases outside gene matches: 8. In germline, CDR1 is MGHRA, CDR2 YSYEKL. The CDR3 spans 14 residues.

This chain links TRBV19 with TRBJ2-7; maybe TRBD2 (6 bases). Germline loops: CDR1 LNHDA, CDR2 SQIVND (reference sequence). The CDR3 sequence is 12 residues long. Trimming took off 3 bases at V and 6 bases at J, with 9 bases between the two ends. The CDR3 here is CASSIGGGEQYF. The DNA of the CDR3 is TGTGCCAGTAGTATTGGGGGAGGCGAGCAGTACTTC.

The chain recombines TRBV2 with TRBJ1-3; 7 positions match TRBD1. With V trimmed by 6 bases and J by 0 bases, 2 bases remained unmatched. Per the germline V gene, CDR1 is SNHLY and CDR2 is FYNNEI. This CDR3 region has 14 residues. CDR3 amino acids: CASRGQYSGNTIYF. The CDR3, as DNA: TGTGCCAGCAGGGGACAGTACTCTGGAAACACCATATATTTT.

The chain combines TRBV2 with TRBJ1-1; D gene uncertain. V was cut by 3 bases and J by 1 base, with 15 bases left in between. This CDR3 is 16 amino acids long. Germline-derived CDR1 and CDR2 are SNHLY and FYNNEI. CDR3 in amino acids: CASSDRPPAGNTEAFF. The CDR3 coding sequence is TGTGCCAGCAGTGACAGGCCCCCGGCCGGGAACACTGAAGCTTTCTTT.

This clone was counted only a few times. The chain joins TRBV19 to TRBJ2-7; 7 bases align to TRBD1. The CDR3 extends over 14 amino acids. From germline, CDR1 is LNHDA and CDR2 SQIVND (reference sequence). The junction had 2 bases not matched to a gene; V was cut back by 3 bases and J by 0 bases. CDR3 DNA: TGTGCCAGTAGTATTAGGGACAGCTCCTACGAGCAGTACTTC. This translates into CASSIRDSSYEQYF.

V and J are TRBV5-1 and TRBJ2-1; 14 nucleotides match TRBD2. Germline assignment: CDR1 SGHRS and CDR2 YFSETQ. The CDR3 spans 19 residues. V lost 0 bases, J lost 4 bases, and 9 bases stayed unmatched. Written as DNA, the CDR3 is TGCGCCAGCAGCTTGGCCCCTGGGACTAGCGGGAGAATTTACAATGAGCAGTTCTTC. This translates into CASSLAPGTSGRIYNEQFF.

This clone was seen a handful of times. The rearrangement uses TRBV6-6 and TRBJ1-6, with D perhaps TRBD1 (6 bases). This CDR3 has 15 residues. The germline V gene encodes CDR1 MNHNY and CDR2 SVGAGI (reference sequence). Trimming left V 2 bases short and J 3 bases short, with 8 bases between. The CDR3 is CASSYGDIYNSPLHF. The CDR3 DNA is TGTGCCAGCAGTTACGGGGACATCTATAATTCACCCCTCCACTTT.

The gene calls are TRBV5-6 and TRBJ2-5, with 10 bases matching TRBD1. The germline V gene encodes CDR1 SGHDT and CDR2 YYEEEE. The CDR3 is made up of 15 amino acids. V lost 4 bases to trimming and J lost 4 bases; unmatched junction nucleotides: 7. CDR3: CASSRTGGGIETQYF. As DNA, the CDR3 is TGTGCCAGCAGCCGGACAGGGGGAGGGATAGAGACCCAGTACTTC. Together with reference TRBV5-6 and TRBJ2-5, the CDR3 gives the full variable domain: DAGVTQSPTHLIKTRGQQVTLRCSPKSGHDTVSWYQQALGQGPQFIFQYYEEEERQRGNFPDRFSGHQFPNYSSELNVNALLLGDSALYLCASSRTGGGIETQYFGPGTRLLVL.

The chain combines TRBV5-4 with TRBJ2-5; 10 bases match TRBD2. The V and J ends lost 3 bases and 5 bases, in that order; junction bases with no gene match: 7. The CDR3 covers 15 residues. Germline-derived CDR1 and CDR2 are SGHNT and YYREEE (reference sequence). The CDR3 loop reads CASSSQREGRETQYF. As DNA, the CDR3 is TGTGCCAGCAGCTCCCAGCGGGAGGGACGGGAGACCCAGTACTTC.

The chain uses TRBV2 and TRBJ1-2; D remains ambiguous. The CDR3 is 13 amino acids. The V gene lost 3 bases and the J gene lost 8 bases, with 13 bases spanning the gap. The germline V gene encodes CDR1 SNHLY and CDR2 FYNNEI. CDR3: CASSDSNLRGYTF. For the CDR3, the DNA is TGTGCCAGCAGTGACAGCAATCTGAGGGGCTACACCTTC.

The chain is built from TRBV4-1 and TRBJ2-7; D call uncertain. This CDR3 comprises 13 residues. The V gene lost 10 bases and the J gene lost 4 bases, with 17 bases spanning the gap. Germline V gene data show CDR1 as MGHRA and CDR2 as YSYEKL. CDR3: CATRHSAGYEQYF. The CDR3 DNA is TGCGCCACCCGCCATTCCGCCGGGTACGAGCAGTACTTC.

This rearrangement joins TRBV5-1 to TRBJ2-3; 7 bases fit TRBD2. The CDR3 is 14 residues long. J gave up 2 bases and V 2 bases, and 2 bases lay outside the gene matches. Germline loops: CDR1 SGHRS, CDR2 YFSETQ. CDR3 in DNA: TGCGCCAGCAGCTTCGGGGGGACCACAGATACGCAGTATTTT. Amino acids: CASSFGGTTDTQYF. The full variable domain, with the rest looked up from reference TRBV5-1 and TRBJ2-3, is KAGVTQTPRYLIKTRGQQVTLSCSPISGHRSVSWYQQTPGQGLQFLFEYFSETQRNKGNFPGRFSGRQFSNSRSEMNVSTLELGDSALYLCASSFGGTTDTQYFGPGTRLTVL.

The V gene is TRBV7-2, the J gene TRBJ2-5; possible D gene TRBD1, 5 bases. The germline V gene has CDR1 SGHTA and CDR2 FQGNSA. This CDR3 is built from 14 residues. Trimming cost V 5 bases and J 1 base, with 11 bases left between them. CDR3 nucleotides: TGTGCCAGCAGCCCGGGCAGGGCCCAAGAGACCCAGTACTTC. It encodes CASSPGRAQETQYF.

This clone was observed a single time. This chain connects TRBV7-7 to TRBJ2-1; 9 nucleotides agree with TRBD2. The CDR3 has 16 residues. In germline, CDR1 is SSHAT, CDR2 FNYEAQ (reference sequence). Germline trimming cut 5 bases from V and 6 bases from J; bases unmatched to any gene: 11. The CDR3 DNA follows: TGTGCCAGCAGCGCGGAGATAGCGGGGGTGGGCAATGAGCAGTTCTTC. It yields the protein CASSAEIAGVGNEQFF. Variable domain in full (rest from reference TRBV7-7 and TRBJ2-1): GAGVSQSPRYKVTKRGQDVTLRCDPISSHATLYWYQQALGQGPEFLTYFNYEAQPDKSGLPSDRFSAERPEGSISTLTIQRTEQRDSAMYRCASSAEIAGVGNEQFFGPGTRLTVL.